The rows below give T cell receptor beta chains drawn from one sample of a study of shared clonotypes between healthy human individuals. Assay: immunoSEQ multiplex PCR; the TCRdb copy retains only in-frame clones and omits some. The data hold 2 million to 2.5 million clones, with more than 80% observed a single time. The sample taken for sequencing was naive CD4+ T cells from PBMCs. Every receptor here comes from a man aged 18 to 35 in good health. Some clones in this sample may be carry-over from other donors' samples. Both conserved end residues are part of each CDR3. D genes are given only for firm matches. Expanded clones get a size class; other rows say once, few or many, or leave the size out.

abundance | j_gene | v_gene | d_gene | CDR3aa | CDR3nt
- | TRBJ2-2 | TRBV7-9 | - | CASSSFRGTGTGELFF | TGTGCCAGCAGCTCCTTTAGAGGGACTGGCACCGGGGAGCTGTTTTTT
- | TRBJ2-1 | TRBV7-6 | TRBD2 | CASSSPLAGDSNEQFF | TGTGCCAGCAGCTCCCCCCTAGCGGGAGATAGTAATGAGCAGTTCTTC
- | TRBJ1-5 | TRBV5-8 | - | CASSSQRRGSQHF | TGTGCCAGCAGCTCGCAGAGAAGAGGCAGCCAGCATTTT
- | TRBJ2-1 | TRBV29-1 | TRBD1 | CSEWTGGLDEQFF | TGCAGCGAATGGACAGGGGGTCTCGATGAGCAGTTCTTC
- | TRBJ2-5 | TRBV6-6 | TRBD1 | CASSPRQGDVETQYF | TGTGCCAGCAGTCCAAGACAGGGTGATGTTGAGACCCAGTACTTC
- | TRBJ2-2 | TRBV6-5 | - | CASSSGVSGELFF | TGTGCCAGCAGTTCAGGGGTTTCCGGGGAGCTGTTTTTT
- | TRBJ1-5 | TRBV4-2 | - | CASSQDPYANSNQPQHF | TGTGCCAGCAGCCAAGATCCGTACGCAAATAGCAATCAGCCCCAGCATTTT
- | TRBJ2-5 | TRBV5-5 | - | CASSLVRGGETQYF | TGTGCCAGCAGCTTGGTACGAGGGGGAGAGACCCAGTACTTC
- | TRBJ1-2 | TRBV20-1 | - | CSAVPSTF | TGCAGTGCGGTGCCCAGCACCTTC
- | TRBJ2-7 | TRBV19 | - | CASSTDSLDYEQYF | TGTGCCAGTAGCACAGACAGTTTAGACTACGAGCAGTACTTC
few | TRBJ1-5 | TRBV2 | - | CASSVEGIQPQHF | TGTGCCAGCAGCGTTGAGGGAATTCAGCCCCAGCATTTT
- | TRBJ1-5 | TRBV6-5 | - | CASSYSRANQPQHF | TGTGCCAGCAGTTATTCGAGGGCGAATCAGCCCCAGCATTTT
- | TRBJ2-2 | TRBV28 | TRBD2 | CASSHRLAPGELFF | TGTGCCAGCAGCCACCGACTAGCTCCCGGGGAGCTGTTTTTT
once | TRBJ2-5 | TRBV29-1 | TRBD2 | CSVALTSGGIEETQYF | TGCAGCGTTGCCCTGACTAGCGGGGGAATTGAAGAGACCCAGTACTTC
- | TRBJ1-2 | TRBV28 | - | CASTLRTHREGYTF | TGTGCCAGCACCCTCCGGACGCACCGAGAGGGCTACACCTTC
- | TRBJ1-2 | TRBV28 | - | CASSLIGYGYTF | TGTGCCAGCAGTTTAATAGGCTATGGCTACACCTTC
- | TRBJ2-5 | TRBV18 | - | CASSPTGAQETQYF | TGTGCCAGCTCACCAACCGGGGCCCAAGAGACCCAGTACTTC
once | TRBJ1-2 | TRBV15 | TRBD1 | CATSSDRAIYGYTF | TGTGCCACCAGCAGTGACAGGGCCATCTATGGCTACACCTTC
- | TRBJ2-2 | TRBV5-4 | TRBD2 | CASSPAGLAGRNTGELFF | TGTGCCAGCAGCCCCGCGGGACTAGCGGGACGGAACACCGGGGAGCTGTTTTTT
few | TRBJ2-2 | TRBV19 | TRBD1 | CASKVIGTGNTGELFF | TGTGCCAGTAAGGTCATAGGGACAGGGAACACCGGGGAGCTGTTTTTT
- | TRBJ2-7 | TRBV5-6 | TRBD2 | CASSLYSGRSSYEQYF | TGTGCCAGCAGCTTATATAGCGGGAGGAGCTCCTACGAGCAGTACTTC
- | TRBJ1-5 | TRBV7-9 | - | CASSFNGRNQPQHF | TGTGCCAGCAGCTTTAACGGGCGCAATCAGCCCCAGCATTTT
- | TRBJ2-7 | TRBV15 | TRBD1 | CATSRETGSEQYF | TGTGCCACCAGCAGGGAGACAGGGAGCGAGCAGTACTTC
- | TRBJ1-4 | TRBV5-5 | - | CASSLEGTTGEKLFF | TGTGCCAGCAGCTTGGAGGGCACAACGGGTGAAAAACTGTTTTTT
- | TRBJ1-1 | TRBV6-5 | - | CASFGTKNTEAFF | TGTGCCAGCTTCGGGACAAAGAACACTGAAGCTTTCTTT
- | TRBJ1-2 | TRBV7-2 | - | CASSLLIGAYGYTF | TGTGCCAGCAGCTTATTAATCGGGGCCTATGGCTACACCTTC
- | TRBJ1-1 | TRBV11-2 | - | CASSKAGATEAFF | TGTGCCAGCAGCAAAGCTGGCGCGACTGAAGCTTTCTTT
- | TRBJ2-3 | TRBV4-3 | - | CASSPIWTDTQYF | TGCGCCAGCAGCCCCATTTGGACAGATACGCAGTATTTT